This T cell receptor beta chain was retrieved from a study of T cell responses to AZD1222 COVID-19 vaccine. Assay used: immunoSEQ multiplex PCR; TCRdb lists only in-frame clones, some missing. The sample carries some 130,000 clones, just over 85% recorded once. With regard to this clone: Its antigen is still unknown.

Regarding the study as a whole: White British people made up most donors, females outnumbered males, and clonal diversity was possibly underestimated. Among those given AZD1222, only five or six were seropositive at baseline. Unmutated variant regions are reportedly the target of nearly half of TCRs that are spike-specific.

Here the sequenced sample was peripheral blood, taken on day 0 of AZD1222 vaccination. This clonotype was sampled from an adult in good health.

CDR3 DNA sequence: TGTGCCAGCAGTTCCGGACAGGTTTCACACTCACCCCTCCACTTT. Translating gives CASSSGQVSHSPLHF. This chain connects TRBV27 to TRBJ1-6; 7 bases fit TRBD1. CDR1 MNHEY and CDR2 SMNVEV come from the germline V gene (reference sequence). The V gene end was trimmed by 4 bases and the J gene end by 10 bases; junction bases not matched to a gene: 10. The CDR3 has 15 residues.